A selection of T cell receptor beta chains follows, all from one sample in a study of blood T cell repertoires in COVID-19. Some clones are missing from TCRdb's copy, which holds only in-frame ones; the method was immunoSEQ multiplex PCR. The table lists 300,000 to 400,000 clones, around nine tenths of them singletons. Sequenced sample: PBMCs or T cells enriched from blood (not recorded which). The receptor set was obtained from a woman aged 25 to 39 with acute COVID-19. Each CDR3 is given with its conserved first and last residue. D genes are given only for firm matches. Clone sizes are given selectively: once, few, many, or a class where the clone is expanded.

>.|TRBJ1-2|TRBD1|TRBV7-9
TGTGCCAGCAGTGGAGGGACAGCTTATGGCTACACCTTC
CASSGGTAYGYTF
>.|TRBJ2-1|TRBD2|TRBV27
TGTGCCAGCAGTTTATTCGGGCGGGGGGCCATCAATGAGCAGTTCTTC
CASSLFGRGAINEQFF
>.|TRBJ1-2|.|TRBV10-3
TGTGCCATCAGTGCAGACAGACATAACTATGGCTACACCTTC
CAISADRHNYGYTF
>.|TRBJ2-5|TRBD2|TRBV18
TGTGCCAGCTCATACTGGAAAGCGGGGGCAGAGACCCAGTACTTC
CASSYWKAGAETQYF
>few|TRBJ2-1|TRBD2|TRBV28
TGTGCCAGCAGTTTGCGGGGGGGGCCCAATGAGCAGTTCTTC
CASSLRGGPNEQFF
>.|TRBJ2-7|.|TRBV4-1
TGCGCCAGCAGCCAAGCTGCAGGGTTCCACGAGCAGTACTTC
CASSQAAGFHEQYF
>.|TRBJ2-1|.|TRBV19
TGTGCCAGTACCCTAGGAGGAATCGGTGAGCAGTTCTTC
CASTLGGIGEQFF
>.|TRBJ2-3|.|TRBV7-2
TGTGCCAGCAGCTTCAGGGCGTCCAGCACAGATACGCAGTATTTT
CASSFRASSTDTQYF
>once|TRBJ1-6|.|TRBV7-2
TGTGCCAGCAGCACTAGAATTTCACCCCTCCACTTT
CASSTRISPLHF
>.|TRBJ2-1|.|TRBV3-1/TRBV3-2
TGTGCCAGCAGCCAAGGCTCTGTCCTAAGCTCCTACAATGAGCAGTTCTTC
CASSQGSVLSSYNEQFF
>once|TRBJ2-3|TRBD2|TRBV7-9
TGTGCCAGCAGCCCCGGACTAGCGGGGGGGAGGGATTTT
CASSPGLAGGRDF
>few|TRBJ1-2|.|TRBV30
TGTGCCTGGAGTGTACTCTTCGGGTATGGCTACACCTTC
CAWSVLFGYGYTF
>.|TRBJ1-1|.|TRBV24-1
TGTGCCACCAGTATGACAGCTAACACTGAAGCTTTCTTT
CATSMTANTEAFF
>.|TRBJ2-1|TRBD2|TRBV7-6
TGTGCCAGCAGCTTAGGAAAGCTAGCGGGGGCGGGCGGTGAGCAGTTCTTC
CASSLGKLAGAGGEQFF
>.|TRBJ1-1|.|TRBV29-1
TGCAGCGCAAGTGGGCAGAATTTGAACACTGAAGCTTTCTTT
CSASGQNLNTEAFF
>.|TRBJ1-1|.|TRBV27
TGTGCCAGCAAGGGACAAAACATGAACACTGAAGCTTTCTTT
CASKGQNMNTEAFF
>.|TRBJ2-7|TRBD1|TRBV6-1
TGTGCCAGCAGTGAAGGGACAGGGGCCCGATACGAGCAGTACTTC
CASSEGTGARYEQYF
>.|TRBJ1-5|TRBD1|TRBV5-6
TGTGCCAGCAGCAAAGACAGGGGGAATTTTCAGCCCCAGCATTTT
CASSKDRGNFQPQHF
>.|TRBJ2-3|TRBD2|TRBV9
TGTCCCCCCAGCCGGGGCGGGGGGGCTTCAGATACGCAGTATTTT
CPPSRGGGASDTQYF
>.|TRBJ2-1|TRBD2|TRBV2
TGTGCCAGCAGCTCCATTTCCGTCCGGGGGGGCAGCTCCTACAATGAGCAGTTCTTC
CASSSISVRGGSSYNEQFF
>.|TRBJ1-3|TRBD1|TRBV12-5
TGTGCTAGTGGTTCGGGACAGGGCGGAAACACCATATATTTT
CASGSGQGGNTIYF
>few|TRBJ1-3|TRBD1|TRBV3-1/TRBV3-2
TGTGCCAGTTCTGACAGGGGCGCGGGAAACACCATATATTTT
CASSDRGAGNTIYF
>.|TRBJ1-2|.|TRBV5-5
TGTGCCAGCAGCTTTCGAGACATGGATGGCTACACCTTC
CASSFRDMDGYTF
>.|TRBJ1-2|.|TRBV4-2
TGTGCCAGCAGCCAACCTACCGGGACTGGCTATGGCTACACCTTC
CASSQPTGTGYGYTF
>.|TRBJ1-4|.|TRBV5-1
TGCGCCAGCAGCTTGGCCTATAATGAAAAACTGTTTTTT
CASSLAYNEKLFF
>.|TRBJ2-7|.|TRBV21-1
TGTGCCAGCAGCAAAGGGCACGGGAGGGTTTGGCAGTACTTC
CASSKGHGRVWQYF
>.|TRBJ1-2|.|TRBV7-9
TGTGCCAGCAGCTTATTCGATTTAGATGGGCATGGCTACACCTTC
CASSLFDLDGHGYTF
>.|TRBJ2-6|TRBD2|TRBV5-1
TGCGCCAGCAGCCCCCGGGGGGGGGTCGCCTCTGGGGCCAACGTCCTGACTTTC
CASSPRGGVASGANVLTF
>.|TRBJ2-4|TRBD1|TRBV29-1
TGCAGCGTGGATTCCGGGACAGATAAAAACATTCAGTACTTC
CSVDSGTDKNIQYF
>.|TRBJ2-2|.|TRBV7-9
TGTGCCAGCAGCTTAGGCGCCACCGGGGAGCTGTTTTTT
CASSLGATGELFF
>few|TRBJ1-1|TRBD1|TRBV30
TGTGCCTGGAGATGGACAGGGAACGCTGAAGCTTTCTTT
CAWRWTGNAEAFF
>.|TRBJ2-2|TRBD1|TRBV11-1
TGTGCCAGCAGCTTAGTGGGGACAGGGCCCACCGGGGAGCTGTTTTTT
CASSLVGTGPTGELFF
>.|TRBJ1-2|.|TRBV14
TGTGCCAGCAGCCAATACCCTTCGGCGGGGGGAAGTTATGATGGCTACACCTTC
CASSQYPSAGGSYDGYTF
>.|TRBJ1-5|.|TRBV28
TGTGCCAGCAGTCTAGTCCAGGGGTTGAGCAATCAGCCCCAGCATTTT
CASSLVQGLSNQPQHF
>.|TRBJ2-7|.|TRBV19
TGTGCCAGTAGTCGACAGGTTTACTCCTACGAGCAGTACTTC
CASSRQVYSYEQYF
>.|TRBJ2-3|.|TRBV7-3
TGTGCCAGCAGCTCCGGGGGTAGCACAGATACGCAGTATTTT
CASSSGGSTDTQYF
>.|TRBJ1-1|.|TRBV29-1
TGCAGCGTCGCTCCCGGACTACGGAACACTGAAGCTTTCTTT
CSVAPGLRNTEAFF
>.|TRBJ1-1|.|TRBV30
TGTGCCGGCAGACAGGAATTAGAAGCTTTCTTT
CAGRQELEAFF
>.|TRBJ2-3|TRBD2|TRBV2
TGTGCCAGCAGCAAGGGACTAGCTGTAGCAGATACGCAGTATTTT
CASSKGLAVADTQYF
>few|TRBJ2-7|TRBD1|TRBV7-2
TGTGCCAGCAGCGTGGACAGGGGGCTCTACGAGCAGTACTTC
CASSVDRGLYEQYF
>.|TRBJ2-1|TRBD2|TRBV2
TGTGCCAGCAGACCCGACCTTACTAGCGGGGGATACAATGAGCAGTTCTTC
CASRPDLTSGGYNEQFF
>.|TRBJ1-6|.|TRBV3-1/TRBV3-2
TGTGCCAGCAGCCCCCGGGGGTATAAGGATTCACCCCTCCACTTT
CASSPRGYKDSPLHF
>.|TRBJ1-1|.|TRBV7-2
TGTGCCAGCAGCGTAGAAGGGCTTAACAGGAAAATGCGCACTGAAGCTTTCTTT
CASSVEGLNRKMRTEAFF
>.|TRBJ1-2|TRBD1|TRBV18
TGTGCCAGCTCACCGGGACAGGTTGGGTATGGCTACACCTTC
CASSPGQVGYGYTF
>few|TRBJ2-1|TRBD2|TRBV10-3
TGTGCCATCAGTTACTACCGCGGGGGGGCCGATGAGCAGTTCTTC
CAISYYRGGADEQFF
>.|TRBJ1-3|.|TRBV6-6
TGTGCCAGCAGTTACTCGAAGCTGCTTGGAAACACCATATATTTT
CASSYSKLLGNTIYF
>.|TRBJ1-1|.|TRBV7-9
TGTGCCAGCAGCACACAGCAAACGAACACTGAAGCTTTCTTT
CASSTQQTNTEAFF
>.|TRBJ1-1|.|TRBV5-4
TGTGCCAGCAGCTTGGATCAGGGGTTGTTGAACACTGAAGCTTTCTTT
CASSLDQGLLNTEAFF
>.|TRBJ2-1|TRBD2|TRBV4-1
TGCGCCAGCAGCCAAGATACGGGAGCGGGGGGGTTGGGTGAGCAGTTCTTC
CASSQDTGAGGLGEQFF
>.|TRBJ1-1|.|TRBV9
TGTGCCAGCAGCGTCCGACAGGCTGGAACTGAAGCTTTCTTT
CASSVRQAGTEAFF
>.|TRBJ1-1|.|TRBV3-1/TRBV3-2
TGTGCCAGCAGCCTTACCAGGGCGGGGACTGAAGCTTTCTTT
CASSLTRAGTEAFF